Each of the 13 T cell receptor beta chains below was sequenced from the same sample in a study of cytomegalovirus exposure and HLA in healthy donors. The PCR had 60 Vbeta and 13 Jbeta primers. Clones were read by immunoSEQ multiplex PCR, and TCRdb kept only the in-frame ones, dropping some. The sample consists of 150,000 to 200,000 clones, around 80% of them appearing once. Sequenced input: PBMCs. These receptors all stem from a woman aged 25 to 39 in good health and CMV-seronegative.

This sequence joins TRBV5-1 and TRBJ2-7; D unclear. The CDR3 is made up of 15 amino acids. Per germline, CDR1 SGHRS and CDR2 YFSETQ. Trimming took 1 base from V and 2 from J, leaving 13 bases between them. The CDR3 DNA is TGCGCCAGCAGCTTGTCACGTTCCCAGACCTACGAGCAGTACTTC. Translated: CASSLSRSQTYEQYF.

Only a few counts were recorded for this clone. The chain's CDR3 is CASSLRGLAGGSYNEQFF. The CDR3 DNA reads TGTGCCAGCAGCTTACGGGGACTAGCGGGGGGTTCCTACAATGAGCAGTTCTTC. The chain links TRBV7-9 to TRBJ2-1; 15 nucleotides agree with TRBD2. This CDR3 comprises 18 residues. After removal of 2 bases from V and 1 base from J, the junction contained 3 bases not matched to a gene. In germline, CDR1 is SEHNR, CDR2 FQNEAQ (reference sequence). The entire variable domain, with the rest obtained from reference TRBV7-9 and TRBJ2-1, is as follows: DTGVSQNPRHKITKRGQNVTFRCDPISEHNRLYWYRQTLGQGPEFLTYFQNEAQLEKSRLLSDRFSAERPKGSFSTLEIQRTEQGDSAMYLCASSLRGLAGGSYNEQFFGPGTRLTVL.

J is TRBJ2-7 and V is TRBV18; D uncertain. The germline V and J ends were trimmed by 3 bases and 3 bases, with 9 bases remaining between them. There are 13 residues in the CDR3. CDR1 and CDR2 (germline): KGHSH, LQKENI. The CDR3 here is CASSPLGNYEQYF. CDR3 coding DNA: TGTGCCAGCTCACCTCTAGGAAACTACGAGCAGTACTTC. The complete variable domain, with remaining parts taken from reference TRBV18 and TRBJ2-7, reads NAGVMQNPRHLVRRRGQEARLRCSPMKGHSHVYWYRQLPEEGLKFMVYLQKENIIDESGMPKERFSAEFPKEGPSILRIQQVVRGDSAAYFCASSPLGNYEQYFGPGTRLTVT.

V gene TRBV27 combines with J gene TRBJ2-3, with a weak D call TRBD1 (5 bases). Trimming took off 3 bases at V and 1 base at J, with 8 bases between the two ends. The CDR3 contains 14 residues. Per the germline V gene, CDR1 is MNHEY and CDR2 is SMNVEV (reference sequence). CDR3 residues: CASSFQQGTDTQYF. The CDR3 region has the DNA TGTGCCAGCAGTTTTCAACAGGGCACAGATACGCAGTATTTT.

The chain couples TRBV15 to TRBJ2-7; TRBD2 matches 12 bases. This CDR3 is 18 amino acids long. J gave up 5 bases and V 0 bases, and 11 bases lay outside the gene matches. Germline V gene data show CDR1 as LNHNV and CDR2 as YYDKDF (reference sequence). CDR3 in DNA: TGTGCCACCAGCAGAGATCATGCTAGCGGGAGGGCCGCCAACGAGCAGTACTTC. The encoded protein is CATSRDHASGRAANEQYF.

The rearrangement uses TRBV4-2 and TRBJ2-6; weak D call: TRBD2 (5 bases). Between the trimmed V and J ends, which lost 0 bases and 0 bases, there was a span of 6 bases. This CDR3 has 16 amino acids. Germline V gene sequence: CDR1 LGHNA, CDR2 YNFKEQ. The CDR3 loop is CASSQDTSSGANVLTF. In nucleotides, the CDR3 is TGTGCCAGCAGCCAAGATACTAGCTCTGGGGCCAACGTCCTGACTTTC.

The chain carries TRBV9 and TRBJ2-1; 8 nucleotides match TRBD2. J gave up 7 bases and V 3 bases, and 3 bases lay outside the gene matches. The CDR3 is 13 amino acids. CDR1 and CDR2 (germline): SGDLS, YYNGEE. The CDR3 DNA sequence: TGTGCCAGCAGCGATAGCGGGATTAATGAGCAGTTCTTC. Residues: CASSDSGINEQFF.

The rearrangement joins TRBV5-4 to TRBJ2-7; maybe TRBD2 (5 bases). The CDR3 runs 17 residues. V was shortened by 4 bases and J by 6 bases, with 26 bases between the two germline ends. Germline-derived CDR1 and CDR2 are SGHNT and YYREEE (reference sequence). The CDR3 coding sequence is TGTGCCAGCAGCCCGAGAGGGAGTCAGGCTATCTCGGGCGAGCAGTACTTC. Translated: CASSPRGSQAISGEQYF.

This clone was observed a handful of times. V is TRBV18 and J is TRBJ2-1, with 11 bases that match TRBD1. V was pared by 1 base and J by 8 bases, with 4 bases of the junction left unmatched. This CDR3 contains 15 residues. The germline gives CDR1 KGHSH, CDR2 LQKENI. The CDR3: CASSPLRTGGYEQFF. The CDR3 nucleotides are TGTGCCAGCTCACCACTCCGGACAGGGGGCTATGAGCAGTTCTTC.

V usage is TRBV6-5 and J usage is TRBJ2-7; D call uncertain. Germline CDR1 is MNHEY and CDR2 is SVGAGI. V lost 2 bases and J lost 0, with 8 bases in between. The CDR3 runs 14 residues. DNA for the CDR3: TGTGCCAGCAGTTACGAGCGAAGCTCCTACGAGCAGTACTTC. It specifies CASSYERSSYEQYF.

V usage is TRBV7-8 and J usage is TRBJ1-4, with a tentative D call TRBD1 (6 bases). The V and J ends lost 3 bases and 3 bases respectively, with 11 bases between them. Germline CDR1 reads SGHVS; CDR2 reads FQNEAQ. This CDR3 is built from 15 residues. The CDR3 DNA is TGTGCCAGCAGCTTTGGACAGACGGCTAATGAAAAACTGTTTTTT. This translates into CASSFGQTANEKLFF.

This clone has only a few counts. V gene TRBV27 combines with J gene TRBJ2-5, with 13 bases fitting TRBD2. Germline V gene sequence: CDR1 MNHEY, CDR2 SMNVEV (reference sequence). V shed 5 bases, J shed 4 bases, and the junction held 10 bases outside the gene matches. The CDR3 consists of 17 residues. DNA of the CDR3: TGTGCCAGCAGTCCCATAGGACTAGCGGGAGCCTCAGAGACCCAGTACTTC. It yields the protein CASSPIGLAGASETQYF.

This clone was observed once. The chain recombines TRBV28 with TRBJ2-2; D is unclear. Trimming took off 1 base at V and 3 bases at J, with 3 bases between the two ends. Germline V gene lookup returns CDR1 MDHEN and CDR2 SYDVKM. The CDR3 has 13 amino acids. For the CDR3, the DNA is TGTGCCAGCAGTTTATTCTACACCGGGGAGCTGTTTTTT. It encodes CASSLFYTGELFF. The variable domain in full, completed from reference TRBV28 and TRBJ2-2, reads DVKVTQSSRYLVKRTGEKVFLECVQDMDHENMFWYRQDPGLGLRLIYFSYDVKMKEKGDIPEGYSVSREKKERFSLILESASTNQTSMYLCASSLFYTGELFFGEGSRLTVL.